The TCR beta chain described here comes from a study of blood T cell repertoires in COVID-19. The wider study: Nucleic acid was either cDNA or gDNA, and it came from T cells, B-cell-depleted T cells, or PBMCs.

The authors' processing: For nucleated cells, counts were estimated from reference gene primer amplification. Some clones are missing from TCRdb's copy, which holds only in-frame ones; the method was immunoSEQ multiplex PCR. V, J and clone size are taken as reported in that table, and D and trimming were inferred from the DNA itself. The repertoire has about 250,000 clones, roughly 91% of them found once; the top ten carry 0.75% to 0.9%. The CDR3 has 14 amino acids. Losses at the gene ends were 7 bases for V and 4 bases for J; bases not matched to a gene: 9. Per the germline V gene, CDR1 is MNHNY and CDR2 is SVGAGI (reference sequence).

The chain employs TRBV6-6 and TRBJ2-5; 7 bases line up with TRBD2. This sequence originates from a man aged 25-45 years with acute or convalescent COVID-19. Sample: peripheral blood. The CDR3 region is CASTHAGVVETQYF. CDR3 DNA sequence: TGTGCCAGCACTCACGCGGGGGTCGTAGAGACCCAGTACTTC.